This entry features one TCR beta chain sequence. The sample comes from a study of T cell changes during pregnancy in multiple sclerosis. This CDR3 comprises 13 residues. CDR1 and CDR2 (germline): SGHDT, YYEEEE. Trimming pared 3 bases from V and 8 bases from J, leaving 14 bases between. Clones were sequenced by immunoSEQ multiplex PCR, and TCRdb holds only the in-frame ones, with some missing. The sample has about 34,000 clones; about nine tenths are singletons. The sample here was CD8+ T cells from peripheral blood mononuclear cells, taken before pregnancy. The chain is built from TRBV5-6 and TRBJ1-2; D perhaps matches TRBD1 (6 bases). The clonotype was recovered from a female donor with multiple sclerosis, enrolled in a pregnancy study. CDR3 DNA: TGTGCCAGCAGCTCCGGGACATTAGTAGGCTACACCTTC. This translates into CASSSGTLVGYTF.